This T cell receptor beta chain derives from a study of T cells in Graves' hyperthyroidism and ophthalmopathy. Study results and limitations: Most expanded thyroid clonotypes above 0.001 also appeared in blood. Before onset, by a median of approximately 6.8 months, the model predicted ophthalmopathy. A 13 V-J model separated ophthalmopathy from stable hyperthyroidism.

In its sample, this clonotype was seen a few times. Its antigen remains unidentified. Germline V CDR1 and CDR2: KGHSH, LQKENI. V was clipped by 3 bases and J by 8 bases; unmatched bases: 5. CDR3 length equals 13 residues. RNA transcripts gave rise to amplified TCR beta CDR3 regions. The TCR CDR3 first-round RT-PCR relied on the HTBI primer set. TCRdb processed the multiplex PCR reads anew with MiXCR; each CDR3 protein has one entry. This table holds hundreds of thousands of distinct CDR3 sequences, around 22% found once. Uncontrolled infection, other autoimmune disease, pregnancy or lactation led to exclusion.

This receptor was taken from a woman aged 30 to 39 with Graves' ophthalmopathy. Sequencing input: blood. This sequence joins TRBV18 and TRBJ1-2; 8 bases align to TRBD1. CDR3 protein: CASSPTGGEGYTF. The CDR3, as DNA: TGTGCCAGCTCACCCACAGGGGGAGAAGGCTACACCTTC.